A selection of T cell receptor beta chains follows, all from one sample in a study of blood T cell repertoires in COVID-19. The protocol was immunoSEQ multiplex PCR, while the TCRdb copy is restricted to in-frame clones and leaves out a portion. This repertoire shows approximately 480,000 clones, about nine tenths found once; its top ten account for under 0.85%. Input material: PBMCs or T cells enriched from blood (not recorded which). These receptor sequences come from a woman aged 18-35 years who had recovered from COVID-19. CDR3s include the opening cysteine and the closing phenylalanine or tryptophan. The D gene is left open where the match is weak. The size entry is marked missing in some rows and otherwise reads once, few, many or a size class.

cdr3_aa: CSVVLGAKGYTF
cdr3_nt: TGCAGCGTTGTATTGGGGGCGAAGGGCTACACCTTC
clone_size: .
v_call: TRBV29-1
j_call: TRBJ1-2
d_call: .

cdr3_aa: CAWAEGAQAFF
cdr3_nt: TGTGCCTGGGCTGAGGGGGCGCAAGCTTTCTTT
clone_size: .
v_call: TRBV30
j_call: TRBJ1-1
d_call: TRBD1

cdr3_aa: CASSQGLAGAYNEQFF
cdr3_nt: TGCGCCAGCAGCCAAGGACTAGCGGGGGCCTACAATGAGCAGTTCTTC
clone_size: .
v_call: TRBV4-1
j_call: TRBJ2-1
d_call: TRBD2

cdr3_aa: CASSLATGPYYQPQHF
cdr3_nt: TGTGCCAGCAGCTTGGCGACAGGCCCCTATTATCAGCCCCAGCATTTT
clone_size: .
v_call: TRBV5-8
j_call: TRBJ1-5
d_call: .

cdr3_aa: CASRTTGQPNEKLFF
cdr3_nt: TGTGCCAGCAGAACCACGGGACAGCCTAATGAAAAACTGTTTTTT
clone_size: few
v_call: TRBV2
j_call: TRBJ1-4
d_call: TRBD1

cdr3_aa: CASSLIRDTNQPQHF
cdr3_nt: TGCGCCAGCAGCCTGATTCGGGACACTAATCAGCCCCAGCATTTT
clone_size: .
v_call: TRBV4-1
j_call: TRBJ1-5
d_call: .

cdr3_aa: CASSLSKIRGNTEAFF
cdr3_nt: TGTGCCAGCAGTTTATCGAAGATTCGAGGGAACACTGAAGCTTTCTTT
clone_size: .
v_call: TRBV27
j_call: TRBJ1-1
d_call: .

cdr3_aa: CASSPTGSLFEDYGYTF
cdr3_nt: TGTGCCAGCAGCCCGACAGGGAGCTTGTTTGAGGACTATGGCTACACCTTC
clone_size: .
v_call: TRBV2
j_call: TRBJ1-2
d_call: TRBD1

cdr3_aa: CASIHDRGILGPNYGYTF
cdr3_nt: TGTGCCAGCATCCATGATAGGGGGATACTTGGACCTAACTATGGCTACACCTTC
clone_size: .
v_call: TRBV28
j_call: TRBJ1-2
d_call: .

cdr3_aa: CASSGDRVSTDTQYF
cdr3_nt: TGTGCCAGCAGCGGGGACAGGGTCAGCACAGATACGCAGTATTTT
clone_size: .
v_call: TRBV2
j_call: TRBJ2-3
d_call: TRBD1

cdr3_aa: CSVGLGGREGEQYF
cdr3_nt: TGCAGCGTTGGCTTGGGAGGGAGAGAGGGCGAGCAGTACTTC
clone_size: .
v_call: TRBV29-1
j_call: TRBJ2-7
d_call: TRBD2

cdr3_aa: CASSEGQRHLLYGYTF
cdr3_nt: TGTGCCAGCAGCGAAGGACAGCGCCACCTCTTATATGGCTACACCTTC
clone_size: .
v_call: TRBV2
j_call: TRBJ1-2
d_call: .

cdr3_aa: CASSGGWRVDGEEKLFF
cdr3_nt: TGTGCCAGCAGCGGGGGATGGAGGGTGGATGGCGAAGAAAAACTGTTTTTT
clone_size: .
v_call: TRBV5-8
j_call: TRBJ1-4
d_call: .

cdr3_aa: CASSLRGRGPGTEAFF
cdr3_nt: TGTGCCAGCAGTTTAAGAGGAAGGGGGCCGGGAACTGAAGCTTTCTTT
clone_size: .
v_call: TRBV28
j_call: TRBJ1-1
d_call: TRBD1

cdr3_aa: CASMRGYEQYF
cdr3_nt: TGTGCCAGTATGCGGGGTTACGAGCAGTACTTC
clone_size: many
v_call: TRBV19
j_call: TRBJ2-7
d_call: .

cdr3_aa: CASSPPQGAREKLFF
cdr3_nt: TGTGCCAGCTCACCACCGCAGGGGGCGCGGGAAAAACTGTTTTTT
clone_size: .
v_call: TRBV18
j_call: TRBJ1-4
d_call: TRBD1

cdr3_aa: CASSFGTPSSGNTIYF
cdr3_nt: TGTGCCAGCTCATTCGGGACACCGAGCTCTGGAAACACCATATATTTT
clone_size: .
v_call: TRBV9
j_call: TRBJ1-3
d_call: .

cdr3_aa: CAISASGTSVADTQYF
cdr3_nt: TGTGCCATCAGTGCTTCCGGGACTAGTGTTGCAGATACGCAGTATTTT
clone_size: .
v_call: TRBV10-3
j_call: TRBJ2-3
d_call: TRBD2

cdr3_aa: CAISSGGGDEQFF
cdr3_nt: TGTGCCATCAGTTCTGGGGGGGGCGATGAGCAGTTCTTC
clone_size: .
v_call: TRBV10-3
j_call: TRBJ2-1
d_call: .

cdr3_aa: CASRWEGSETQYF
cdr3_nt: TGTGCCAGCAGGTGGGAGGGTTCGGAGACCCAGTACTTC
clone_size: .
v_call: TRBV6-5
j_call: TRBJ2-5
d_call: TRBD2

cdr3_aa: CASSLGGGASEQYF
cdr3_nt: TGTGCCAGCAGCTTAGGCGGGGGGGCAAGTGAGCAGTACTTC
clone_size: .
v_call: TRBV5-6
j_call: TRBJ2-7
d_call: TRBD2

cdr3_aa: CASSPGISSYEQYF
cdr3_nt: TGCGCCAGCAGCCCAGGTATCTCCTCCTACGAGCAGTACTTC
clone_size: .
v_call: TRBV5-1
j_call: TRBJ2-7
d_call: .

cdr3_aa: CASSDRGDANQPQHF
cdr3_nt: TGTGCCAGCAGTGACCGCGGGGACGCCAATCAGCCCCAGCATTTT
clone_size: .
v_call: TRBV25-1
j_call: TRBJ1-5
d_call: .

cdr3_aa: CASSQESSRHEKLFF
cdr3_nt: TGCGCCAGCAGCCAAGAAAGTTCCAGGCATGAAAAACTGTTTTTT
clone_size: .
v_call: TRBV4-1
j_call: TRBJ1-4
d_call: .

cdr3_aa: CASSRTGSGNTIYF
cdr3_nt: TGCGCCAGCAGCCGGACAGGGAGTGGAAACACCATATATTTT
clone_size: few
v_call: TRBV5-1
j_call: TRBJ1-3
d_call: TRBD1

cdr3_aa: CASSFGQAGYTF
cdr3_nt: TGTGCCAGCAGTTTTGGACAGGCGGGCTACACCTTC
clone_size: .
v_call: TRBV2
j_call: TRBJ1-2
d_call: TRBD1

cdr3_aa: CASSPETGRYTEAFF
cdr3_nt: TGTGCCAGCTCACCTGAGACAGGAAGGTACACTGAAGCTTTCTTT
clone_size: few
v_call: TRBV18
j_call: TRBJ1-1
d_call: .

cdr3_aa: CASNDRGSNTEAFF
cdr3_nt: TGTGCCAGTAATGACAGGGGTTCGAACACTGAAGCTTTCTTT
clone_size: .
v_call: TRBV19
j_call: TRBJ1-1
d_call: TRBD1

cdr3_aa: CASSTETYNEQFF
cdr3_nt: TGTGCCAGCAGCACAGAAACCTACAATGAGCAGTTCTTC
clone_size: .
v_call: TRBV6-2/TRBV6-3
j_call: TRBJ2-1
d_call: .

cdr3_aa: CASSQTGVGNYGYTF
cdr3_nt: TGTGCCAGCAGCCAGACAGGGGTGGGGAATTATGGCTACACCTTC
clone_size: .
v_call: TRBV3-1/TRBV3-2
j_call: TRBJ1-2
d_call: TRBD1

cdr3_aa: CASSSGGLSNQPQHF
cdr3_nt: TGTGCCAGCAGCTCTGGAGGGTTAAGCAATCAGCCCCAGCATTTT
clone_size: .
v_call: TRBV5-6
j_call: TRBJ1-5
d_call: .

cdr3_aa: CATSGLADPTDTQYF
cdr3_nt: TGTGCCACCTCCGGATTAGCGGACCCCACAGATACGCAGTATTTT
clone_size: once
v_call: TRBV19
j_call: TRBJ2-3
d_call: .

cdr3_aa: CASNLERADYGYTF
cdr3_nt: TGTGCCAGCAACCTAGAGAGGGCAGACTATGGCTACACCTTC
clone_size: .
v_call: TRBV2
j_call: TRBJ1-2
d_call: .

cdr3_aa: CASRLGGQMNTEAFF
cdr3_nt: TGTGCCAGCAGGTTGGGAGGACAGATGAACACTGAAGCTTTCTTT
clone_size: .
v_call: TRBV5-5
j_call: TRBJ1-1
d_call: .

cdr3_aa: CASSNTGPEAFF
cdr3_nt: TGTGCCAGTAGTAACACAGGGCCAGAAGCTTTCTTT
clone_size: .
v_call: TRBV19
j_call: TRBJ1-1
d_call: .

cdr3_aa: CAISESRTSGGGDTQYF
cdr3_nt: TGTGCCATCAGTGAGTCGCGGACTAGCGGGGGGGGAGATACGCAGTATTTT
clone_size: .
v_call: TRBV10-3
j_call: TRBJ2-3
d_call: TRBD2

cdr3_aa: CASSQGKARSPYLEAFF
cdr3_nt: TGCGCCAGCAGCCAAGGAAAGGCCAGGTCGCCGTACCTTGAAGCTTTCTTT
clone_size: .
v_call: TRBV4-1
j_call: TRBJ1-1
d_call: .

cdr3_aa: CASSYPGSWREQYF
cdr3_nt: TGTGCCAGCAGCTACCCGGGGTCCTGGAGGGAGCAGTACTTC
clone_size: .
v_call: TRBV7-2
j_call: TRBJ2-7
d_call: .

cdr3_aa: CASTLGGLRSKGEQFF
cdr3_nt: TGCGCCAGCACCCTGGGGGGGCTACGGAGCAAGGGGGAGCAGTTCTTC
clone_size: few
v_call: TRBV23-1
j_call: TRBJ2-1
d_call: .

cdr3_aa: CASSPRTGEETQYF
cdr3_nt: TGTGCCAGTAGTCCCCGGACAGGGGAAGAGACCCAGTACTTC
clone_size: once
v_call: TRBV19
j_call: TRBJ2-5
d_call: TRBD1

cdr3_aa: CASTQNLGTAYGYTF
cdr3_nt: TGTGCCAGCACCCAAAACCTCGGGACAGCATATGGCTACACCTTC
clone_size: .
v_call: TRBV7-2
j_call: TRBJ1-2
d_call: TRBD1

cdr3_aa: CSASRLLQGGMNTEAFF
cdr3_nt: TGCAGTGCTAGTCGCCTTCTTCAGGGAGGCATGAACACTGAAGCTTTCTTT
clone_size: .
v_call: TRBV20-1
j_call: TRBJ1-1
d_call: .

cdr3_aa: CASSVHGGMNTEAFF
cdr3_nt: TGCGCCAGCAGCGTGCATGGAGGAATGAACACTGAAGCTTTCTTT
clone_size: .
v_call: TRBV5-1
j_call: TRBJ1-1
d_call: .

cdr3_aa: CASSLNRGETQYF
cdr3_nt: TGTGCCAGCAGTTTAAACAGGGGGGAGACCCAGTACTTC
clone_size: .
v_call: TRBV12-3/TRBV12-4
j_call: TRBJ2-5
d_call: TRBD1

cdr3_aa: CASSSGAYEQYF
cdr3_nt: TGTGCCAGCAGCTCAGGGGCCTACGAGCAGTACTTC
clone_size: .
v_call: TRBV27
j_call: TRBJ2-7
d_call: .